Sequencing of this T cell receptor beta chain was carried out in a study of blood T cell repertoires in COVID-19. Germline CDR1 and CDR2: SGHRS and YFSETQ. The CDR3 sequence is 15 residues long. V was shortened by 1 base and J by 4 bases, with 15 bases between the two germline ends. Data came from immunoSEQ multiplex PCR; TCRdb stores just in-frame clones and leaves some out. The sample shows more than 250,000 clones, around 90% of them seen only once. This clonotype was obtained from a woman in her twenties or thirties who had recovered from COVID-19. The sample was PBMCs or T cells enriched from blood (not recorded which). The gene calls are TRBV5-1 and TRBJ2-7, with D possibly TRBD1 on 6 matching bases. This chain's CDR3 is CASSLLAGDTYEQYF. For the CDR3, the DNA is TGCGCCAGCAGCTTGTTGGCAGGGGATACGTACGAGCAGTACTTC.